The 23 T cell receptor beta chains in this list originate from one sample, sequenced in a study of CXCR3-negative and CXCR3-positive naive CD8 T cells. Study-level results: Hydrophobicity of TRB CDR3s was greater in CXCR3-positive naive cells than in CXCR3-negative naive cells.

The libraries of TRB cDNA were constructed through 5' RACE using UMI labels. TCRdb re-called the 5' RACE reads and gives one entry per CDR3 protein, without DNA. This sample carries under 75,000 distinct CDR3 sequences, with about 0.8% going to the ten biggest clones. Their cognate antigens are unknown. The sample was naive CXCR3+ CD8+ T cells from blood. The subset was: CD45RO-CCR7+CD27+CD95- naive CD8+ T cells expressing CXCR3 (TNR3+). The receptor source for this set is a human donor in good health. Some clones in this sample may be carry-over from other donors' samples.

The chain employs TRBV5-5 and TRBJ1-1. The CDR3 contains 12 residues. Germline V CDR1 and CDR2: SGHKS, YYEKEE (reference sequence). The CDR3 protein is CASSFVKTEAFF.

The chain employs TRBV14 and TRBJ2-7. The CDR3 runs to 14 residues. Germline V CDR1 and CDR2: SGHDN, FVKESK. CDR3 in amino acids: CASSQAGSSYEQYF.

The rearrangement links TRBV21-1 to TRBJ2-7; TCRdb gives TRBD1 as the D gene, but with no DNA this cannot be confirmed. TRBV21-1 represents a pseudogene. The length of the CDR3 is 15 residues. The CDR3: CASKVEGQGAYEQYF.

V usage is TRBV12-3 or TRBV12-4 and J usage is TRBJ2-1; absent DNA, TCRdb's TRBD2 call cannot be checked. This CDR3 has 18 residues. The CDR3 reads CASSSPDPSGVTYNEQFF.

The rearrangement uses TRBV12-3 or TRBV12-4 and TRBJ1-1; TCRdb designates TRBD1, a call that cannot be tested without DNA. The CDR3 sequence is 14 residues long. The CDR3 is CASSYDREVPEAFF.

This chain links TRBV29-1 with TRBJ1-1; the D call from TCRdb, TRBD1, cannot be confirmed without DNA. Germline loops: CDR1 SQVTM, CDR2 ANQGSEA. The CDR3 has 13 amino acids. The CDR3 loop reads CSVDWGRRTEAFF.

The rearrangement joins TRBV4-3 to TRBJ2-7; TCRdb's assignment of TRBD2 cannot be checked, as there is no DNA. The CDR3 length is 17 residues. Germline loops: CDR1 LGHNA, CDR2 YSLEER. CDR3 amino acids: CASSQEDMASGPEEQYF.

V usage is TRBV4-1 and J usage is TRBJ2-5; TCRdb selects TRBD2, and the lack of DNA leaves this call unchecked. Per germline, CDR1 MGHRA and CDR2 YSYEKL. The CDR3 has 15 amino acids. CDR3 sequence: CASSPRTSAQETQYF.

The chain employs TRBV7-2 and TRBJ2-7; the D call of TRBD2 rests on TCRdb alone, since no DNA is present to check it. Germline-derived CDR1 and CDR2 are SGHTA and FQGNSA. The CDR3 length is 15 residues. CDR3 sequence: CASSQGLGSSYEQYF.

The chain is built from TRBV12-3 or TRBV12-4 and TRBJ1-2; TCRdb picks TRBD1, but there is no DNA to check that call. The CDR3 loop spans 15 amino acids. CDR3 amino acids: CASRTLTGSLYGYTF.

V and J are TRBV5-6 and TRBJ1-5. The CDR3 spans 13 residues. CDR1 and CDR2 from the germline V gene are SGHDT and YYEEEE. The CDR3 region is CASSLTGNQPQHF.

The genes are TRBV18 and TRBJ2-7; there is no DNA to check the TCRdb D call of TRBD1. Per germline, CDR1 KGHSH and CDR2 LQKENI. The length of the CDR3 is 16 residues. CDR3 loop: CASSTSAGPSSYEQYF.

This chain joins TRBV7-2 and TRBJ2-3. From germline, CDR1 is SGHTA and CDR2 FQGNSA. The CDR3 extends over 14 amino acids. The CDR3 sequence: CASSLVDDTDTQYF.

The rearrangement links TRBV14 to TRBJ2-7; TCRdb gives TRBD1 as the D gene, but with no DNA this cannot be confirmed. The CDR3 is 16 amino acids. CDR1 SGHDN and CDR2 FVKESK come from the germline V gene. The CDR3: CASSQENGGPTYEQYF. Using reference TRBV14 and TRBJ2-7 for the parts outside the CDR3, the full variable domain is EAGVTQFPSHSVIEKGQTVTLRCDPISGHDNLYWYRRVMGKEIKFLLHFVKESKQDESGMPNNRFLAERTGGTYSTLKVQPAELEDSGVYFCASSQENGGPTYEQYFGPGTRLTVT.

The rearrangement uses TRBV6-2 or TRBV6-3 and TRBJ2-3. CDR3 length equals 13 residues. The V gene's germline CDR1 is MNHEY and CDR2 SVGEGT. The CDR3: CASSYGSGDTQYF.

The chain joins TRBV7-9 to TRBJ1-1; no DNA is available, so the TRBD1 call from TCRdb remains unchecked. This CDR3 contains 14 residues. The germline V gene has CDR1 SEHNR and CDR2 FQNEAQ (reference sequence). This CDR3 reads CASSHRIMNTEAFF.

CDR3: CANSVSGSQETQYF. The chain uses TRBV7-9 and TRBJ2-5; absent DNA, TCRdb's TRBD1 call cannot be checked. Germline loops: CDR1 SEHNR, CDR2 FQNEAQ (reference sequence). The CDR3 has 14 amino acids.

The rearrangement links TRBV7-8 to TRBJ2-7. Germline CDR1 and CDR2: SGHVS and FQNEAQ. CDR3 length equals 14 residues. CDR3 amino acids: CASSLVGYTYEQYF.

The chain couples TRBV6-5 to TRBJ2-7; the D call of TRBD2 rests on TCRdb alone, since no DNA is present to check it. Germline loops: CDR1 MNHEY, CDR2 SVGAGI. The CDR3 runs to 15 residues. Here the CDR3 reads CASSGLAGAVYEQYF.

V and J are TRBV28 and TRBJ2-1; the D call of TRBD1 rests on TCRdb alone, since no DNA is present to check it. The CDR3 sequence is 11 residues long. Germline CDR1 reads MDHEN; CDR2 reads SYDVKM. CDR3 in amino acids: CASQEYNEQFF.

The rearrangement uses TRBV5-6 and TRBJ2-2; TCRdb proposes TRBD1, but this gene call is untestable without DNA. The CDR3 is 13 amino acids. Germline CDR1 and CDR2: SGHDT and YYEEEE. CDR3 residues: CASSRDSTGELFF. Full variable domain (outside the CDR3, taken from reference TRBV5-6 and TRBJ2-2): DAGVTQSPTHLIKTRGQQVTLRCSPKSGHDTVSWYQQALGQGPQFIFQYYEEEERQRGNFPDRFSGHQFPNYSSELNVNALLLGDSALYLCASSRDSTGELFFGEGSRLTVL.

The rearrangement uses TRBV2 and TRBJ2-7; absent DNA, TCRdb's TRBD1 call cannot be checked. This CDR3 comprises 13 residues. CDR1 is SNHLY and CDR2 is FYNNEI in the germline V gene. The CDR3 reads CASGGGTAYEQYF. The entire variable domain, with the rest obtained from reference TRBV2 and TRBJ2-7, is as follows: EPEVTQTPSHQVTQMGQEVILRCVPISNHLYFYWYRQILGQKVEFLVSFYNNEISEKSEIFDDQFSVERPDGSNFTLKIRSTKLEDSAMYFCASGGGTAYEQYFGPGTRLTVT.

This chain uses TRBV2 with TRBJ2-3; TCRdb picks TRBD2, but there is no DNA to check that call. This CDR3 has 16 residues. Germline V lookup: CDR1 SNHLY, CDR2 FYNNEI. CDR3 protein: CASSEGTSGGLDTQYF.